The 9 T cell receptor beta chains presented below share a single source sample, sequenced in a study of CXCR3-negative and CXCR3-positive naive CD8 T cells (dated by TCRdb to 2018 to 2020). This sample was sequenced with a NextSeq 550. The Human TCR Profiling Kit (MiLaboratory) was used to make UMI-labeled 5' RACE TRB cDNA libraries. TCRdb reprocessed the reads; each CDR3 protein sequence makes one entry, and DNA is unavailable. The table kept for this sample lists 50,000 to 60,000 distinct CDR3 sequences. The ten biggest clones cover more than 0.35% of the sample. The specimen was naive CXCR3- CD8+ T cells from blood. This specimen's cell subset or site label, interpreted: CD45RO-CCR7+CD27+CD95- naive CD8+ T cells lacking CXCR3 (TNR3-). All receptors derive from a human donor in good health. Some clones in this sample may be carry-over from other donors' samples.

The chain is built from TRBV14 and TRBJ2-3; TCRdb indicates TRBD1, and absent DNA this call remains unverified. The length of the CDR3 is 14 residues. Germline V gives CDR1 SGHDN, CDR2 FVKESK. CDR3 sequence: CASSGRGRPDTQYF.

J is TRBJ2-7 and V is TRBV4-3; TCRdb designates TRBD1, a call that cannot be tested without DNA. Germline CDR1 and CDR2: LGHNA and YSLEER. The CDR3 consists of 15 residues. This CDR3 is CASSQDRGVGYEQYF.

This chain joins TRBV29-1 and TRBJ2-3. The CDR3 totals 15 residues. Germline CDR1 is SQVTM and CDR2 is ANQGSEA. The CDR3 sequence: CSVVFVDYDTDTQYF.

The genes are TRBV3-1 and TRBJ2-7. Per germline, CDR1 LGHDT and CDR2 YNNKEL (reference sequence). CDR3 size: 13 residues. CDR3 amino acids: CASSQGSGYEQYF.

The V gene is TRBV6-2 or TRBV6-3, the J gene TRBJ1-1; as DNA is missing, the TRBD1 call by TCRdb cannot be tested. This CDR3 region has 16 residues. The V gene's germline CDR1 is MNHEY and CDR2 SVGEGT. The CDR3 sequence is CASSLSLSELNTEAFF.

This CDR3 reads CASSPYRGRTYEQYF. This rearrangement joins TRBV7-2 to TRBJ2-7; TCRdb calls TRBD1, which cannot be checked without DNA. CDR3 length: 15 amino acids. The V gene's germline CDR1 is SGHTA and CDR2 FQGNSA. The full variable domain, its missing parts supplied by reference TRBV7-2 and TRBJ2-7, is GAGVSQSPSNKVTEKGKDVELRCDPISGHTALYWYRQSLGQGLEFLIYFQGNSAPDKSGLPSDRFSAERTGGSVSTLTIQRTQQEDSAVYLCASSPYRGRTYEQYFGPGTRLTVT.

The chain has TRBV20-1 and TRBJ2-4; the D gene TCRdb calls, TRBD1, cannot be checked with no DNA. The CDR3 length is 16 residues. The germline CDR1 and CDR2 sequences are DFQATT and SNEGSKA (reference sequence). Here the CDR3 reads CSARASWPGAKNIQYF.

The chain is built from TRBV13 and TRBJ2-7. CDR1 PRHDT and CDR2 FYEKMQ come from the germline V gene (reference sequence). The CDR3 is made up of 12 amino acids. CDR3 in amino acids: CASSSGGYQQYF.

V usage is TRBV5-1 and J usage is TRBJ2-7. Germline CDR1 SGHRS, CDR2 YFSETQ. The CDR3 is 15 amino acids. The chain's CDR3 is CASSLEVSPSYEQYF.